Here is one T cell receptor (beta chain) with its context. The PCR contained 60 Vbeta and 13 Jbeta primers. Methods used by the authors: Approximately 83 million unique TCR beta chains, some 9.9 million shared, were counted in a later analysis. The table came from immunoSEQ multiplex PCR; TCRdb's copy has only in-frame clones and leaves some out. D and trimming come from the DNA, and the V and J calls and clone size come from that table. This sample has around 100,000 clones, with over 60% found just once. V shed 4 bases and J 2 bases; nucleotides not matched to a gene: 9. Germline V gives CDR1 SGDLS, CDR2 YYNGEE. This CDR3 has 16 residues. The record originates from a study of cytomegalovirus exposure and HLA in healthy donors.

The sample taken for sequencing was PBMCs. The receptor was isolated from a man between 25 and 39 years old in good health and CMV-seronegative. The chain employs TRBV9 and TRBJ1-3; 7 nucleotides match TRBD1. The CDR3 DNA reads TGTGCCAGCAGCACTACCCGACAGGGCCCTGGAAACACCATATATTTT. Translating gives CASSTTRQGPGNTIYF. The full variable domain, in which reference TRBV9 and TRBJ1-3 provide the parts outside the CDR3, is DSGVTQTPKHLITATGQRVTLRCSPRSGDLSVYWYQQSLDQGLQFLIQYYNGEERAKGNILERFSAQQFPDLHSELNLSSLELGDSALYFCASSTTRQGPGNTIYFGEGSWLTVV.